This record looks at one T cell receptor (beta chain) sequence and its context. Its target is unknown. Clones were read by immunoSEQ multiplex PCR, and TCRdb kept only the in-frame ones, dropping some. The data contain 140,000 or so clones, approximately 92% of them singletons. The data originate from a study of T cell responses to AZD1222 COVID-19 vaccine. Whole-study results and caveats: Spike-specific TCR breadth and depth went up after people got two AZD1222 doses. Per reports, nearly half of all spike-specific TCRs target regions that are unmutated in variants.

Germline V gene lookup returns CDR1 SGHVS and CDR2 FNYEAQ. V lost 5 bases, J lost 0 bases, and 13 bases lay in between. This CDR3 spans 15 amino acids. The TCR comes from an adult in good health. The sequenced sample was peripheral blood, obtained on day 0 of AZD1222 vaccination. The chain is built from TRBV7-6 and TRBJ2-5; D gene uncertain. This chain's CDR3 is CASSPYTVYQETQYF. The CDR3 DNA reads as TGTGCCAGCAGCCCGTACACGGTGTACCAAGAGACCCAGTACTTC.